The clone carrying this T cell receptor (beta chain) was counted ten times or more. The antigen is undetermined. This entry belongs to a study of shared clonotypes between healthy human individuals. Study-level background: The study used three CD4 naive, three CD4 memory, two CD8 naive and one CD8 memory plate per donor.

Study-wide results and limits: Deeper or shallower sequencing was expected to change how clonotypes are shared among donors. A reduction in generation probabilities was seen for non-shared clonotypes relative to those shared by all four donors.

As handled by the study authors: Junction-only sequences produced by ImmunoSEQ had no quality scores, so filtering differed. Here immunoSEQ multiplex PCR was the method, and the copy in TCRdb shows in-frame clones only, minus some. D and trimming come from the DNA, and the V and J calls and clone size come from that table. This sample has some 1.1 million clones; approximately 75% occur once, and the top ten carry 0.7% to 0.95%. The origin of this receptor is a man aged 18 to 30 in good health. Some clones in this sample may be carry-over from other donors' samples. What was sequenced was memory CD4+ T cells from PBMCs. Specified subset: CD45RA-negative fraction.

The chain's CDR3 is CASSSVVGSGELFF. CDR3 bases: TGTGCCAGCAGCTCGGTGGTCGGGTCCGGGGAGCTGTTTTTT. The genes are TRBV7-7 and TRBJ2-2; D is undetermined. Looked up from germline, CDR1 is SSHAT and CDR2 is FNYEAQ (reference sequence). The CDR3 totals 14 residues. Trimming shortened V by 4 bases and J by 6 bases, and 12 bases separated the two germline ends.